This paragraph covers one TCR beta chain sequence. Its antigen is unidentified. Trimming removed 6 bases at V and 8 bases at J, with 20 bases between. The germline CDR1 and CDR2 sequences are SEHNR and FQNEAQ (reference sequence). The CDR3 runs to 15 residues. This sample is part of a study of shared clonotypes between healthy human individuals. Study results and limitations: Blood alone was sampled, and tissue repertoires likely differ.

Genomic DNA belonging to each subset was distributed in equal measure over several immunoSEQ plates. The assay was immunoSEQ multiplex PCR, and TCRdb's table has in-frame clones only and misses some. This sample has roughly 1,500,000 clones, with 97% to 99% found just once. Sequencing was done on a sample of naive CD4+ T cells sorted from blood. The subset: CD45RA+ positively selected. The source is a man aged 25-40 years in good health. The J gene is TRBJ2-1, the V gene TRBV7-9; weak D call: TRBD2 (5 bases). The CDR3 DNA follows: TGTGCCAGCAGAGGAAGCAGGAATAAGGAGGATGAGCAGTTCTTC. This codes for CASRGSRNKEDEQFF.